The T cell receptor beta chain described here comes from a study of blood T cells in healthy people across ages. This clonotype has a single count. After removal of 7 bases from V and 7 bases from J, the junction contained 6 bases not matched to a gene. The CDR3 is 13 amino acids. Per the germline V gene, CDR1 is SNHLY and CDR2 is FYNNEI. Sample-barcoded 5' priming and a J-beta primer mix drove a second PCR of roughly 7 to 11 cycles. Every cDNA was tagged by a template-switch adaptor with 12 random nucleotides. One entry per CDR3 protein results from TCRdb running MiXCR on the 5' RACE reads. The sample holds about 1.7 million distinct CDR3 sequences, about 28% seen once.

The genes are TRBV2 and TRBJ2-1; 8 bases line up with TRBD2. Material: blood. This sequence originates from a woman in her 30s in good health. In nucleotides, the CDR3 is TGTGCCAGCAACGGGGGGGCCACGAATGAGCAGTTCTTC. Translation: CASNGGATNEQFF.